This T cell receptor beta chain was captured in a study of cytomegalovirus exposure and HLA in healthy donors (dated by TCRdb to about 2017). With respect to the entire study: According to an earlier analysis of a few hundred of the donors, about 170 million T cells yielded 117 million unique TCR beta sequences and 276 Gb of sequence data. Roughly 320 gigabases of sequencing data and about 92 million unique TCR sequences made up an early release that covered 500 to 700 HLA-typed donors. Of the roughly 400 genotyped donors, 70% to 90% were placed in the genetic ancestry cluster associated with self-reported Caucasian donors. The study was designed to test whether signatures of past pathogen exposure could be identified by cataloging public T cell receptors. Using immunosequencing, the study profiled T cell repertoires from about 610 subjects and related those repertoires to cytomegalovirus serostatus. Along with the approximately 700-subject first cohort, a separate validation cohort of around 110 different subjects was used. To predict cytomegalovirus infection status, the study brought together high-throughput TCR immunosequencing, statistical association of individual TCRs with disease status, and machine learning. A later analysis re-examined previously published TCR beta repertoires from 610 or so donors and added high-resolution HLA genotyping to investigate patterns of TCR occurrence. Rather than using new phenotypic data, the later analysis identified candidate immune exposures from TCR beta sequences and from how often those sequences occurred across donors. An earlier analysis of approximately 640 of the donors applied high-throughput TCR beta sequencing to assess whether each TCR beta V gene segment acted as functional or pseudogenic. Donor age, sex, ethnicity and CMV serostatus were compiled alongside the repertoire data. A later genetic analysis used genome-wide SNP genotypes for about three fifths of the 666 donors, treating that subset as a discovery cohort. All discovery cohort repertoires had been generated on a single sequencing platform. HLA typing included class I and class II loci at four-digit resolution. The number of donors typed differed by locus, with about 629-630 for A, B, C, DRB1 and DQB1, 522 for DQA1, over 600 for DPA1, and 450 to 480 for DPB1. Roughly five DR-DQ haplotypes were treated as single units for association and clustering because of strong linkage in the cohort. On average, 235,054 unique TCR beta nucleotide sequences were sequenced per donor among a few hundred genotyped donors of the cohort, with 15% to 20% of those sequences being non-productive. Beyond this particular receptor, the publication reports: A cluster of highly shared sequence variants was judged likely to represent a technical artifact of the sequencing pipeline. Only TCR beta chains were sequenced in this cohort, and the absence of alpha or paired-chain data limited detectable features. The classifier was reported to diagnose cytomegalovirus status with high specificity and sensitivity in both the original cohort and the validation cohort. In an earlier analysis of more than 500 of the donors, most TCR beta V segments appeared in productive rearrangements about 87% or about 30% of the time, broadly matching IMGT annotations. Assigning TCR associations to individual alleles was difficult when HLA alleles, especially DR and DQ, strongly co-occurred. According to a later analysis, parvovirus B19, influenza, CMV and Epstein-Barr virus appeared linked to several top co-occurrence clusters. The earlier analysis of nearly 600 of the donors excluded 15 to 20 rarely observed V segments, including chromosome 9 orphons, because counts were too low. For the cohort, immune exposure information was limited to CMV serostatus. In a later analysis, HLA-associated TCR beta chains were found to be more clonally expanded and to have lower generation probabilities than equally common non-associated chains. A later genetic analysis reported fewer N-insertions in productive TCRs among donors in an Asian-associated ancestry cluster than the roughly 620-donor mean. According to the authors, the approach could potentially be generalized to other disease states and immunological phenotypes. In a later analysis, the rate of TCR association differed among HLA loci, with DRB1 alleles having the most associated TCRs and HLA-C alleles having the fewest. Presence/absence analyses assumed roughly uniform sequencing depth across donors, an assumption that may not hold. Because some donors lacked HLA typing at each locus, the association tests relied only on the typed subset. A further reported finding was that TCR beta sequences accurately predicted the HLA-A and HLA-B alleles for most subjects in the first cohort. In vitro tests confirmed that a few of the cytomegalovirus-associated TCR beta chains recognize cytomegalovirus antigens. The study gave a list of roughly 150 TCR beta chains associated with cytomegalovirus. Most TCR sequences were seen in very few donors, while some public TCRs were found in many individuals. Correlated functional status among segregating V segments might reflect linkage disequilibrium, but an unknown experimental factor could not be ruled out. A later genetic analysis associated a missense DCLRE1C variant with V-gene and J-gene trimming of TCR beta chains, and an independent cohort replicated the association. Some IMGT-functional V segments, including TRBV6-2 and TRBV6-3, could not be distinguished by the 87-base-pair reads and were therefore excluded. A later analysis found that most CMV-associated TCR beta chains appeared HLA-restricted, with HLA associations seemingly driven largely by CMV exposure. A later analysis associated approximately 17,000 TCR beta sequences with specific HLA alleles at a false discovery rate of 0.05.

Compared with germline, V lacks 1 base and J lacks 3 bases; bases without a gene match: 8. Measured from the cysteine to the phenylalanine, the CDR3 is 16 residues long. Kept here is only the CDR3 DNA, which spans 48 bases and is read in frame from base 1. Reading the germline V gene gives CDR1 LGHNA and CDR2 YNFKEQ. The receptor library was made with the immunoSEQ multiplex PCR assay. For the multiplex PCR, a mixture combining 60 forward primers for TCR Vbeta segments and 13 reverse primers for TCR Jbeta segments was used. A multiplex PCR assay on genomic DNA amplified the CDR3 region of rearranged TCR beta genes. On the Illumina HiSeq System, the amplified TCR beta libraries were sequenced as 87-base-pair reads. From the authors' description of their analysis: A later analysis counted approximately 84 million unique TCR beta chains across the roughly 700 repertoires, and some 12 million of these chains were shared by at least two donors. A nearest-neighbor algorithm error-corrected the raw reads and collapsed the reads into unique sequences, merging closely related sequences to remove PCR and sequencing errors. To assign V, D and J gene segments, CDR3 sequences were aligned to IMGT reference sequences. For a sequence to be retained, a match of at least six nucleotides to both a V gene segment and a J gene segment was required. Rearrangements were called productive when the CDR3 lacked stop codons and stayed in frame with V and J; all others were non-productive. CDR3 was defined according to IMGT convention as the region running from the second conserved V-encoded cysteine to the conserved J-encoded phenylalanine. Sequences without an unambiguous match to a single V gene segment were excluded from the earlier analysis of several hundred of the donors. An earlier analysis of 587 of the donors classified V segments as functional when productive rearrangements were above 56.7% and as segregating when the standard deviation between donors was above 5%. To diagnose cytomegalovirus status from the catalog of TCR beta chain sequences, a statistical classification framework was built. V and J gene assignment, in a later analysis, came from comparing TCR nucleotide sequences with IMGT/GENE-DB human TR gene sequences. In a later analysis, CDR3 sequences and most-parsimonious VDJ recombination scenarios were assigned using the TCRdist pipeline. In a later analysis, every TCR beta chain was defined by the combination of its CDR3 amino acid sequence and its V-gene family, and reads without a unique V-gene family were dropped. To address suspected cross-contamination and a sequencing artifact, a later analysis removed a few hundred highly shared, low-generation-probability nucleotide sequences. In a later analysis, a clonal expansion index was calculated for each public chain from normalized within-repertoire ranks of inferred template counts. Generation probabilities in a later analysis came from a VDJ recombination model fitted to out-of-frame rearrangements, and those results were checked against IGoR. Hypergeometric tests were used in a later analysis to score TCR-TCR, TCR-HLA and TCR-CMV co-occurrence, with a repertoire-size bias correction applied to the TCR pairs. To estimate false discovery rates, a later analysis permuted the HLA or CMV assignments 20 times. In a later analysis, co-occurring TCRs were grouped with DBSCAN, and TCRdist sequence similarity was added when clustering was performed within HLA-allele-positive subsets. Repertoires with fewer than 30,000 or more than 120,000 public chains, plus five repertoires with anomalous nucleotide sharing, were excluded from co-occurrence clustering. Here the immuneACCESS table is served through TCRdb, limited to in-frame sequences with V and J called. Missing clones are a known gap in these copies; in checked studies unresolved V genes cover under half, and the rest lacks a known reason. D and trimming come from the DNA, and the V and J calls and clone size come from that table. Recorded for this sample are 140,000 to 150,000 clones; roughly 78% of them occurred a single time. The ten largest clones take up 2.5% to 3% of the sample.

As concerns this clone: The antigen this receptor binds is unknown. One base away there is no much larger clone; base qualities are not given.

In total, over 600 healthy bone marrow donors made up the cohort. Cohort members were all nominally healthy when sampled, although unrecorded immune exposures were likely present. The donor tested CMV seronegative, placing the donor among the approximately 400 seronegative members of the cohort. A peripheral blood sample was provided by each donor, and peripheral blood mononuclear cells were used for TCR beta sequencing. The Qiagen DNeasy Blood Extraction Kit was used to extract genomic DNA from the blood cell samples. The receptor was isolated from a female donor in good health and CMV-seronegative. The chain links TRBV4-2 with TRBJ2-7, with 8 bases in between that match TRBD2. The specimen was PBMCs. The CDR3: CASSQVGSGVHYEQYF. At the DNA level, the sequence is TGTGCCAGCAGCCAAGTTGGTAGCGGGGTTCACTACGAGCAGTACTTC.